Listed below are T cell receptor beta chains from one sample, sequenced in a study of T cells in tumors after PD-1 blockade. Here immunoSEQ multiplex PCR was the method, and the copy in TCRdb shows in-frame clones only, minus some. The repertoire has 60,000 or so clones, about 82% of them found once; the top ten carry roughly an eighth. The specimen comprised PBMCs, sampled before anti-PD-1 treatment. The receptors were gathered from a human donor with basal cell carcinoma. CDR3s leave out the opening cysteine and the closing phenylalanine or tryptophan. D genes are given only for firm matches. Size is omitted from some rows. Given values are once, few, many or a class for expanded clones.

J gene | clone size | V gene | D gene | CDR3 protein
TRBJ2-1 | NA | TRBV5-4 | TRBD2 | ASSKLAGGYNEQF
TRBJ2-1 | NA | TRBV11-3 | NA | ASSLDPFSYNEQF
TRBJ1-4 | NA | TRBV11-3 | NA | ASSSSPRGNEKLF
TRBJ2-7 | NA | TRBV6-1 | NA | ASSDFRGKSYEQY
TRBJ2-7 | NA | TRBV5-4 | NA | ASSFEGSSYEQY
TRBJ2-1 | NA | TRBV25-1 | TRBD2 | ASSGLAGGVNNEQF
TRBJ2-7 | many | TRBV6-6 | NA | ASSLGTEPGEQY
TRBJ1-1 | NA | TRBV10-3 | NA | AIRVTRRTEAF
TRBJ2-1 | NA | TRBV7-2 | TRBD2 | ASSFSGGSYNEQF
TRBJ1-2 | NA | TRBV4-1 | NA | ASSLDRGRNGYT
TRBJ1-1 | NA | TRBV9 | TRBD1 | ASSQTGMNTEAF
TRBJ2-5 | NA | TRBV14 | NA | ASSPYNQETQY
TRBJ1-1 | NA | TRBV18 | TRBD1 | ASSPTGGDEAF
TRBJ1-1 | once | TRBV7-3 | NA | ASSLHRNTEAF
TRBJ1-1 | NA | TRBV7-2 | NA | ASSFAGSNTEAF
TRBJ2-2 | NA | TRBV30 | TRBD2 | AWKVSGGATGELF
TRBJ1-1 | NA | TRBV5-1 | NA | ASSSREPGRPLGTEAF
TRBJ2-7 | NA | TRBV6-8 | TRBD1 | ASRLRTGSDEQY
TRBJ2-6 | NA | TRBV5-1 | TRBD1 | ASSYGQGAGGANVLT
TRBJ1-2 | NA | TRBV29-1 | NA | SVNIGNYGYT
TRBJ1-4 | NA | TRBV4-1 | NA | ASSQDWQGNGEKLF
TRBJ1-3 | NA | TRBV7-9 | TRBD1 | ASSFGTGFPSGNTIY
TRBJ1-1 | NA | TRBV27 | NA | ASRDLGATEAF
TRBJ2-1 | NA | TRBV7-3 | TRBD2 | ASSTSRGDSYNEQF
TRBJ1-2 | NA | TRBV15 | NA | ATSTRTSSNYGYT
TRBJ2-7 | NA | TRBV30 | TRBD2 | AWTSGTGYEQY
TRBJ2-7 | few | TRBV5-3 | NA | ARSLYEQY
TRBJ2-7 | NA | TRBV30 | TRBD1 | AWGGTGAYEQY
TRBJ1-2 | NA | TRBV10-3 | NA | AISEPPAEGGYT
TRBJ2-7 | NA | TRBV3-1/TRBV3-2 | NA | ASRAGGSSYEQY
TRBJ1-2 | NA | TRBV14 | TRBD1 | ASSQRGTGGGYT
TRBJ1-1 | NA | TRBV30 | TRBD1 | AWTPTPGGASRLNTEAF
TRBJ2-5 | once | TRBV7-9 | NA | ASSLVALPFVYQETQY
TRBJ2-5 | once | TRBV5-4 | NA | ASSLVGGAETQY
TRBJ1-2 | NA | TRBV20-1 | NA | SAASGKGYT
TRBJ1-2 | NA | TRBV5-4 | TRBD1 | ASSLEGTAYGYT
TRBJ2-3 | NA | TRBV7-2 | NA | ASSLMIRTAPFFDAQY
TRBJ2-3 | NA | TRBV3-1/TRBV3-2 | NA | ASSRYSTDTQY
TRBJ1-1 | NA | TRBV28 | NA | ASKLMGGVNTEAF
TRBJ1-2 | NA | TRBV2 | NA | ASTSSGTDYGYT
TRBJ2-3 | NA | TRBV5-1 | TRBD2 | ASSLVLAGLSLDTQY
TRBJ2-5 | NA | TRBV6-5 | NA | ATKKSTSDQETQY
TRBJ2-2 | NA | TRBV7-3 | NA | ASSFLNNANTGELF
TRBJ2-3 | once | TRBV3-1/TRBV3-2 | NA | ASSQRRGRTDTQY
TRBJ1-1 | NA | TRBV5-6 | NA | ASSQAGGPTEAF
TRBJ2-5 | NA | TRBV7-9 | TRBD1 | ASSLDRGQETQY
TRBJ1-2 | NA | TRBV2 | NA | ASSRRGSNYGYT
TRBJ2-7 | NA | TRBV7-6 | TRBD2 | ASSLSGGNYEQY
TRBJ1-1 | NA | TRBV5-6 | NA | ASSLANTEAF
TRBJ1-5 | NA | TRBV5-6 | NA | ASSLLSGVGQPQH
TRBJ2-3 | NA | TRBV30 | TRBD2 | AWSVGRGGTDTQY
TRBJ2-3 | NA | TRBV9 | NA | ASSLSPDYTDTQY
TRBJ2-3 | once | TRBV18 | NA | ASSKPGEDTQY
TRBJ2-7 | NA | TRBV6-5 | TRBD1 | ASRAMTGGFHEQY
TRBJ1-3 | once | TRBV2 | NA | ASSVTQVLTNTIY